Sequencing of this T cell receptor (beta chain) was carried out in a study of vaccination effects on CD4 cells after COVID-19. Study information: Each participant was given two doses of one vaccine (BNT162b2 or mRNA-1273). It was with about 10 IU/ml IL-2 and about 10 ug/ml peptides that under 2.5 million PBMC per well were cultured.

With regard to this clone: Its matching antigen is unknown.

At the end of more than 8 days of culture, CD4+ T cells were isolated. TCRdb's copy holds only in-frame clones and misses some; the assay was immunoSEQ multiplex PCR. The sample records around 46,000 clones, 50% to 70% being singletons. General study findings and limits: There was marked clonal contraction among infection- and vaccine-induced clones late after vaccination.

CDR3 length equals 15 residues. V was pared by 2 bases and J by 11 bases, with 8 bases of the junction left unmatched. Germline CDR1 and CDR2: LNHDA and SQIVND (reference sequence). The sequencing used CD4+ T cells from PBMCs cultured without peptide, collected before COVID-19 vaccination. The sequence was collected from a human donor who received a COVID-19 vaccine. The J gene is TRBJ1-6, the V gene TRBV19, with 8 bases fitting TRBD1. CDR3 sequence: CASSIQGAGDPPLHF. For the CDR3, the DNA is TGTGCCAGTAGTATACAGGGGGCTGGGGACCCACCCCTCCACTTT.